Below are 2 T cell receptor beta chains sequenced from a single sample in a study of beta chain features in type 1 diabetes. The entirety of the isolated RNA underwent reverse transcription, so expressed TCRB transcripts were sequenced. Clones were sequenced by immunoSEQ multiplex PCR, and TCRdb holds only the in-frame ones, with some missing. The data contain around 400,000 clones, about 14% of them seen just once; the ten biggest clones take up approximately 0.019%. Sequencing was carried out using naive CD4+ T cells from blood. Source of these receptors: a woman aged 18-29 years in good health.

This clone was seen a few times. The V call is TRBV29-1, the J call TRBJ1-2; maybe TRBD1 (5 bases). Germline V gene lookup returns CDR1 SQVTM and CDR2 ANQGSEA. This CDR3 spans 13 amino acids. The V gene lost 4 bases and the J gene lost 4 bases, with 13 bases spanning the gap. CDR3 sequence: CSVGDRRLYGYTF. CDR3 DNA sequence: TGCAGCGTTGGAGACAGAAGACTCTATGGCTACACCTTC.

V usage is TRBV12-5 and J usage is TRBJ2-1; the D is unclear. CDR1 is LGHNT, CDR2 FRNRAP, per germline. The CDR3 runs to 13 residues. V lost 5 bases, J lost 4 bases, and 9 bases lay in between. The CDR3 DNA is TGTGCTAGTGGTACAACAAGATACAATGAGCAGTTCTTC. This encodes CASGTTRYNEQFF.